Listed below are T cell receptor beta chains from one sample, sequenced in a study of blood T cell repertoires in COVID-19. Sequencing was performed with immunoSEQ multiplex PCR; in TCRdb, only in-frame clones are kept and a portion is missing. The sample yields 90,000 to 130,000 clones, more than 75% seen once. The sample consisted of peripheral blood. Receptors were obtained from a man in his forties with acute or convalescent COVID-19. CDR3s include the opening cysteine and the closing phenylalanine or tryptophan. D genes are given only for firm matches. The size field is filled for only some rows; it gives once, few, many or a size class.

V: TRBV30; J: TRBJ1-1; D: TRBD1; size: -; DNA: TGTGCCTGGAGGAAGGGACAGCAACTACTGAAAGCTTTCTTT; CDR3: CAWRKGQQLLKAFF
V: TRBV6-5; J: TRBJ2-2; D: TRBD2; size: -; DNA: TGTGCCAGCAGGGGGACTAGCGGGAAGACCGGGGAGCTGTTTTTT; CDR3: CASRGTSGKTGELFF
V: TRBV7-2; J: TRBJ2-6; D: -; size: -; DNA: TGTGCCAGCAGCCGGTACAGGGTGGGTGGGGCCAACGTCCTGACTTTC; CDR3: CASSRYRVGGANVLTF
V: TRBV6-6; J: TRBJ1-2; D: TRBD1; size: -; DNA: TGTGCCAGCAGCCCAGGGACAGGGGATGGCGGCTATGGCTACACCTTC; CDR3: CASSPGTGDGGYGYTF
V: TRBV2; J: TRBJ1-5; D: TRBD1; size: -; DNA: TGTGCCAGCAGTGCCAGGACAGGGGGAATAGTCGGCAATCAGCCCCAGCATTTT; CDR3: CASSARTGGIVGNQPQHF
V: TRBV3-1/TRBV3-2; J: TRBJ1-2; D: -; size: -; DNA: TGTGCCAGCAGCCAAGTATACGGGGTTGGGCAAACTAACTATGGCTACACCTTC; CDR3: CASSQVYGVGQTNYGYTF
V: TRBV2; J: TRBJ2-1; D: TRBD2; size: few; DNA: TGTGCCAGCAGTGCCACTAGCGGGGCCTACAATGAGCAGTTCTTC; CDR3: CASSATSGAYNEQFF
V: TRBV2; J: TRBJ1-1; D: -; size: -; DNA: TGTGCCAGCACCGCGGACCCGGGGATGAACACTGAAGCTTTCTTT; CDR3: CASTADPGMNTEAFF
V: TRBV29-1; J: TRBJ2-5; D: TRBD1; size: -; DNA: TGCAGCATCGGACAGGGGGCCCTACAAGAGACCCAGTACTTC; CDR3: CSIGQGALQETQYF
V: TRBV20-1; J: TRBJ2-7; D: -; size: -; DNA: TGCAGTGCGGGGCTTGTAGGGGAGCAGTACTTC; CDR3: CSAGLVGEQYF
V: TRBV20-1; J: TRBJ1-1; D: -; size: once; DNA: TGCAGTGCTAGGATCGCAGGGGCAGCTTTCTTT; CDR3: CSARIAGAAFF
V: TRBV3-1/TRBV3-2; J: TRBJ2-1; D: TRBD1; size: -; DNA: TGTGCCAGCAGCCAATGGAAGGACAGGGGCTCCTACAATGAGCAGTTCTTC; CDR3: CASSQWKDRGSYNEQFF
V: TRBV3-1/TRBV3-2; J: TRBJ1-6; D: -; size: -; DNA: TGTGCCAGCAGCCAAGAAGGGACCTCGGGGGGGTGGTCACCCCTCCACTTT; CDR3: CASSQEGTSGGWSPLHF
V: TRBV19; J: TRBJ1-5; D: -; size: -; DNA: TGTGCCAGTACGGCAGGGTTCCAGCCCCAGCATTTT; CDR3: CASTAGFQPQHF
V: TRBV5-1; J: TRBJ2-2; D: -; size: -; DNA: TGCGCCAGCAGCTTGTGGTCGGAGACCGGGGAGCTGTTTTTT; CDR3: CASSLWSETGELFF
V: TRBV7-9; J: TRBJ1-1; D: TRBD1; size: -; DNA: TGTGCCAGCAGCTTATACAGGCAGGGGGACACTGAAGCTTTCTTT; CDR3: CASSLYRQGDTEAFF
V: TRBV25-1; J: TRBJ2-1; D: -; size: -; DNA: TGTGCCAGCAGTGAATATTTCGGTCCTCGGCAGTTCTTC; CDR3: CASSEYFGPRQFF
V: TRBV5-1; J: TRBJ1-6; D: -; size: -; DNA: TGCGCCAGCAGCTTGCACACGAATTCACCCCTCCACTTT; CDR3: CASSLHTNSPLHF
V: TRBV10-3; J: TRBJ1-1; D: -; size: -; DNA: TGTGCCATCAGTGAGTCGGGCAGGGGCACTGAAGCTTTCTTT; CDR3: CAISESGRGTEAFF
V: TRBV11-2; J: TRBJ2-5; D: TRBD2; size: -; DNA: TGTGCCAGCAGCCTTAGCGGGAGACCAGAGACCCAGTACTTC; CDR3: CASSLSGRPETQYF
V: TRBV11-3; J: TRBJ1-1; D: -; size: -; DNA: TGTGCCAGCAGCGGGACATCAAACACTGAAGCTTTCTTT; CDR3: CASSGTSNTEAFF
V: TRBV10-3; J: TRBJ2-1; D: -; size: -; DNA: TGTGCCATCAGTCCACTAGACAATGAGCAGTTCTTC; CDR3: CAISPLDNEQFF
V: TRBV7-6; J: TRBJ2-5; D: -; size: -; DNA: TGTGCCAGCAGCTCTACCGCGAGGGAGACCCAGTACTTC; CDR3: CASSSTARETQYF
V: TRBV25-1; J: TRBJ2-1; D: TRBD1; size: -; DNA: TGTGCCAGCAGATCACAGGGGGCCCACAATGAGCAGTTCTTC; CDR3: CASRSQGAHNEQFF
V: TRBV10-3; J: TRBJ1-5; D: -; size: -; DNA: TGTGCCGCAACAGATAGCAATCAGCCCCAGCATTTT; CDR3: CAATDSNQPQHF
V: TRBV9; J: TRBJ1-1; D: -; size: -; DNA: TGTGCCAGCAGCGTAATGGGGGGGAACACTGAAGCTTTCTTT; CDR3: CASSVMGGNTEAFF
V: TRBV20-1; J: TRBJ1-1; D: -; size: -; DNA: TGCAGTGCTAGTGATATCAGGGCGGGAAACACTGAAGCTTTCTTT; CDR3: CSASDIRAGNTEAFF
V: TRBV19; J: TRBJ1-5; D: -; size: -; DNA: TGTGCCAGTAGTATAGATCGACAGGAGAATAGCAATCAGCCCCAGCATTTT; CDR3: CASSIDRQENSNQPQHF
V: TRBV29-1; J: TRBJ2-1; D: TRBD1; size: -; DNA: TGCAGCGATCGATGGGGACAGGCCCTCTTCTACAATGAGCAGTTCTTC; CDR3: CSDRWGQALFYNEQFF
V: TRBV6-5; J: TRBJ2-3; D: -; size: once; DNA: TGTGCCACCACAAGATCAGGGGGCACAGATACGCAGTATTTT; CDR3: CATTRSGGTDTQYF
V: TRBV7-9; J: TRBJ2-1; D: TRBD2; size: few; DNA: TGTGCCAGCAGCCCCGGGGGGGGAAGCTCCTACAATGAGCAGTTCTTC; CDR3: CASSPGGGSSYNEQFF
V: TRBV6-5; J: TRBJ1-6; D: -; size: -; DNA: TGTGCCAGCAGTTGGCAAAATAATTCACCCCTCCACTTT; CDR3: CASSWQNNSPLHF
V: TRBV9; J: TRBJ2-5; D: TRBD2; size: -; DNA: TGTGCCAGCAGGCCTACTAGCGGGGGGGCCTTGGAGACCCAGTACTTC; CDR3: CASRPTSGGALETQYF
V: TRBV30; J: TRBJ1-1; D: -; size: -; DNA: TGTGCCTGGAATCAGTTGCCCGCTAGGTACACTGAAGCTTTCTTT; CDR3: CAWNQLPARYTEAFF
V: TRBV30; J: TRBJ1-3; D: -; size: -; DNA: TGTGCCTGGAGTGTGAAGAGGGGGACATTTGGAAACACCATATATTTT; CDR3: CAWSVKRGTFGNTIYF
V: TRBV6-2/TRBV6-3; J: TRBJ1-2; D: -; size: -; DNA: TGTGCCAGCAGTTACACTGGTACTAACTATGGCTACACCTTC; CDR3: CASSYTGTNYGYTF
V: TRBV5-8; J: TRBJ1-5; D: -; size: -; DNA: TGTGCCAGCAGCTTGGAATGGGGGAGGGATCAGCCCCAGCATTTT; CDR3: CASSLEWGRDQPQHF
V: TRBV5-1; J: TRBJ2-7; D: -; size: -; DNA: TGCGCCAGCAGCCAGATTGGGGCCGTGGGGGAGCAGTACTTC; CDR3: CASSQIGAVGEQYF
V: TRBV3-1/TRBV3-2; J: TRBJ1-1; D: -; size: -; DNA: TGTGCCAGCAGCAAGGACAGAAGCCCGTTGGGAACTGAAGCTTTCTTT; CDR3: CASSKDRSPLGTEAFF
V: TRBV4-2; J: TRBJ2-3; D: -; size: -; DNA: TGTGCCAGCAGCCAAGAAGGGGGGGGTACGGGGCTGCAGGATACGCAGTATTTT; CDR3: CASSQEGGGTGLQDTQYF
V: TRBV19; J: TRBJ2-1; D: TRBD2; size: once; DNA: TGTGCCACCCAGACTAGCGGGAGGGCCGCGGAAGAGCAGTTCTTC; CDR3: CATQTSGRAAEEQFF